This TCR beta chain was recorded in a study of blood T cell repertoires in COVID-19. Sequencing used immunoSEQ multiplex PCR; TCRdb keeps in-frame clones, though not all of them. The sample records a few hundred thousand clones, just under 90% being singletons. This clone was detected only once. The trim removed 5 bases at V and 5 bases at J, leaving 10 bases unmatched. The CDR3 loop spans 15 amino acids. Germline CDR1 SEHNR, CDR2 FQNEAQ (reference sequence). This TCR came from a woman aged 45 to 65 who had recovered from COVID-19. The sequenced material came from PBMCs or T cells enriched from blood (not recorded which). The rearrangement joins TRBV7-9 to TRBJ2-7; 9 bases align to TRBD1. CDR3 amino acids: CASSDPGTGINEQYF. In nucleotides, the CDR3 is TGTGCCAGCAGCGACCCCGGGACAGGGATCAACGAGCAGTACTTC.